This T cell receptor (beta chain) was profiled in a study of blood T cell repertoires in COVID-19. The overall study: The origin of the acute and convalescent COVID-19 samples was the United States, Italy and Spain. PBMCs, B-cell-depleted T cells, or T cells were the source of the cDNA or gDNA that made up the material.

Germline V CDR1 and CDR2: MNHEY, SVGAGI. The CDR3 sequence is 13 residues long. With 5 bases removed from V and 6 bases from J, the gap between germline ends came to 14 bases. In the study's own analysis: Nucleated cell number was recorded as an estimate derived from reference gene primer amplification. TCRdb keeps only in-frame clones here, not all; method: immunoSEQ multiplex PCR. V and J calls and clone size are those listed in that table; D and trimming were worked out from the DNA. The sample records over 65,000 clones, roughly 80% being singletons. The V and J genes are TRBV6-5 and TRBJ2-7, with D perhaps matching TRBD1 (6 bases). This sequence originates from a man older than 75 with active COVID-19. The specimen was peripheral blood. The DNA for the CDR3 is TGTGCCAGCAGTCCATACCGAGGGGGCGAGCAGTACTTC. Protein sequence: CASSPYRGGEQYF.